This T cell receptor beta chain comes out of a study of a mutant IDH1 vaccine in newly diagnosed glioma. Study-level information: Patients came in for eight vaccinations, in weeks 1, 3, 5, 7, 11, 15, 19 and 23. Pretreatment consisted of radiotherapy, temozolomide, or both, with most receiving both.

The CDR3 totals 18 residues. Per the germline V gene, CDR1 is MGHRA and CDR2 is YSYEKL. With 3 bases clipped from V and 6 bases from J, the junction kept 15 bases outside the gene matches. Time point given: week 5, during vaccination. Vaccination comprised doses that each held 300 ug of mutant IDH1 20-mer peptide, plus topical imiquimod. Astrocytomas found in donors were new, WHO grade 3 or 4, IDH1-mutant and ATRX-lost. TCRdb keeps only in-frame clones here, not all; method: immunoSEQ multiplex PCR. The sample lists over 45,000 clones; about 86% were seen once. General study results and limits: Vaccination elicited immune responses in approximately 93% of patients.

About this clone itself: Its antigen is currently unknown.

The clonotype originates from a young man with glioma. This chain uses TRBV4-1 with TRBJ2-1; the match to TRBD1 covers 9 bases. Sample: PBMCs, taken from a glioma patient whose treatment included an IDH1 peptide vaccine. The CDR3 DNA is TGCGCCAGCAGCCAGGTCGTCCCCCGGGACAGGGTGGTCAATGAGCAGTTCTTC. The encoded protein is CASSQVVPRDRVVNEQFF.